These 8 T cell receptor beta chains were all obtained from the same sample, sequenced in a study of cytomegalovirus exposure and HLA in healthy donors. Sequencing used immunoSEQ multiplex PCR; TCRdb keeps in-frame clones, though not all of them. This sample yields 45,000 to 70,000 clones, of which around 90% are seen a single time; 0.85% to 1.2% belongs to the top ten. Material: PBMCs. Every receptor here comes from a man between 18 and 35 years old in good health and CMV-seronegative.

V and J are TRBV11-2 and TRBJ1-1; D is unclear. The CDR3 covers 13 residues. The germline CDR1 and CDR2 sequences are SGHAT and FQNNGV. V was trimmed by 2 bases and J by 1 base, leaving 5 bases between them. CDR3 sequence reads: CASSLRGNTEAFF. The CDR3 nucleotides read TGTGCCAGCAGCTTACGAGGGAACACTGAAGCTTTCTTT.

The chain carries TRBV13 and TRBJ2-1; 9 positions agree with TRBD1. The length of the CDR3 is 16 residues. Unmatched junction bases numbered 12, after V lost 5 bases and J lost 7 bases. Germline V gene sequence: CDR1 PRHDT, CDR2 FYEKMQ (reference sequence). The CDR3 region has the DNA TGTGCCAGCAGCCTCACGCCGGGACAGGGTATGAATGAGCAGTTCTTC. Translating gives CASSLTPGQGMNEQFF.

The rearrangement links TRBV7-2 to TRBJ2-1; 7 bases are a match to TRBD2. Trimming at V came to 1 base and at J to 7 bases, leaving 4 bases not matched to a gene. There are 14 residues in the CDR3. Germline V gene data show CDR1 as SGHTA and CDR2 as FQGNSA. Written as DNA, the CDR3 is TGTGCCAGCAGCTTAGGGAGGGAGGGTAATGAGCAGTTCTTC. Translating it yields CASSLGREGNEQFF.

The CDR3 bases are TGTGCCAGCAGCTCCCCTAGCGGGAGTTTCACCGGGGAGCTGTTTTTT. Encoded protein: CASSSPSGSFTGELFF. V usage is TRBV11-2 and J usage is TRBJ2-2, with 10 bases fitting TRBD2. Per germline, CDR1 SGHAT and CDR2 FQNNGV. Trimming cost V 4 bases and J 4 bases; bases outside gene matches: 6. This CDR3 spans 16 amino acids.

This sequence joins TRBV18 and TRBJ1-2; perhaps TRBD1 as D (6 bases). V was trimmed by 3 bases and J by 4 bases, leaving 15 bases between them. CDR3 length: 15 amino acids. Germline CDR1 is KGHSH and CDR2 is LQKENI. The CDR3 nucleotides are TGTGCCAGCTCACCGCCGCAGGGGAACACCTATGGCTACACCTTC. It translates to CASSPPQGNTYGYTF.

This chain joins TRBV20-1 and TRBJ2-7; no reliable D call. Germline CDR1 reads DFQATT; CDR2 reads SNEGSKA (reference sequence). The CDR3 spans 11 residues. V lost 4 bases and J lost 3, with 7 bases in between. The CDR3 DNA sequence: TGCAGTGCTACCTTAAACTACGAGCAGTACTTC. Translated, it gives CSATLNYEQYF.

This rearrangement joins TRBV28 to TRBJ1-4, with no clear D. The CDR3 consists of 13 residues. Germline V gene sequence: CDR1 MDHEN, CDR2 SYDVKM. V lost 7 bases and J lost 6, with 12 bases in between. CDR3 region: CASMSPPDEKLFF. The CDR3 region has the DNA TGTGCCAGCATGAGTCCCCCGGATGAAAAACTGTTTTTT.

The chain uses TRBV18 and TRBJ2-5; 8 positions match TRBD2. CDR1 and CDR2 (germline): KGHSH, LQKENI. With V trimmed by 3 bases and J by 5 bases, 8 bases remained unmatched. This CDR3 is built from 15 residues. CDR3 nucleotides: TGTGCCAGCTCACCCCCGGGAGGGAGAGGTGAGACCCAGTACTTC. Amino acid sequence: CASSPPGGRGETQYF. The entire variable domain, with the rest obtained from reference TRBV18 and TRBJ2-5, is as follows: NAGVMQNPRHLVRRRGQEARLRCSPMKGHSHVYWYRQLPEEGLKFMVYLQKENIIDESGMPKERFSAEFPKEGPSILRIQQVVRGDSAAYFCASSPPGGRGETQYFGPGTRLLVL.